This section outlines one TCR beta chain sequence together with its context. Its target is unknown. The PCR was carried out with 60 Vbeta primers and 13 Jbeta primers. Per the original data handling: Approximately 11 million of the roughly 80 million unique TCR beta chains counted in a later analysis were shared. TCRdb's table, derived via immunoSEQ multiplex PCR, lists solely in-frame clones and lacks some. That table supplies the V and J calls and clone size; D and trimming were determined from the DNA. The sample holds 200,000 to 300,000 clones; around 81% are singletons and the top ten take roughly 7.4%. The CDR3 has 17 residues. The V end lost 0 bases, the J end lost 0 bases, and 15 bases lay between the germline ends. CDR1 SQVTM and CDR2 ANQGSEA come from the germline V gene. This record comes from a study of cytomegalovirus exposure and HLA in healthy donors. Notes on the study in general: Under in vitro conditions, three CMV-associated chains were confirmed as specific for CMV antigens. DRB1 had the most TCR associations and HLA-C the fewest, a later analysis found, with rates varying by HLA locus. Previously analyzed data showed that most TCR beta V segments were productive at a frequency of about 87% or about 30%.

This clonotype was sampled from a woman in her fifties or sixties in good health and CMV-seropositive. The chain uses TRBV29-1 and TRBJ1-3, with D possibly TRBD1 on 6 matching bases. Sequences were obtained from PBMCs. CDR3 DNA: TGCAGCGTTGAAGATTGGGGGGGCGGCTTCTCTGGAAACACCATATATTTT. Its translation: CSVEDWGGGFSGNTIYF.